This is a list of T cell receptor beta chains from one sample in a study of T cells after yellow fever vaccination. MiXCR, applied by TCRdb to the 5' RACE reads, yields one record per CDR3 protein. The repertoire holds roughly 240,000 distinct CDR3 sequences, with more than 6.5% as singletons. Sequenced material: CD4+ T cells sorted from PBMCs, taken on the day of the yellow fever booster vaccination. The receptors come from a man younger than 40 who received the YFV17D yellow fever vaccine. Both conserved end residues are part of each CDR3. The D gene is left open where the match is weak. Not every row has a clone size; where given, it reads once, few, many or a size class.

size	V	D	length	J	DNA	CDR3
many	TRBV12-3/TRBV12-4	.	12	TRBJ1-3	TGTGCCAGCAGCCCCTCTGGAAACACCATATATTTT	CASSPSGNTIYF
many	TRBV5-1	.	16	TRBJ2-3	TGCGCCAGCGTGGCGGAGGAGCTCGCGGGCACAGATACGCAGTATTTT	CASVAEELAGTDTQYF
many	TRBV5-1	TRBD1	14	TRBJ2-1	TGCGCCAGCAGCAAGGGACAGGGGACCCATGAGCAGTTCTTC	CASSKGQGTHEQFF
few	TRBV7-9	TRBD1	14	TRBJ1-1	TGTGCCAGCAGCACGGACAGGGGGCTCACTGAAGCTTTCTTT	CASSTDRGLTEAFF
.	TRBV19	.	12	TRBJ2-7	TGTGCCAGTGGGGGAGAGGTGGACGAGCAGTACTTC	CASGGEVDEQYF
many	TRBV20-1	TRBD2	15	TRBJ2-1	TGCAGTGCTGGGGTTACTAGCGGGAGGGCCGTTGAGCAGTTCTTC	CSAGVTSGRAVEQFF
few	TRBV19	.	16	TRBJ2-4	TGTGCCACCCATGGAGGGCGGTCTGGCGCCAAAAACATTCAGTACTTC	CATHGGRSGAKNIQYF
.	TRBV19	.	15	TRBJ2-1	TGTGCCAGTAGTATAGGCCCCCAGGGGTGGAATGAGCAGTTCTTC	CASSIGPQGWNEQFF
few	TRBV4-3	.	18	TRBJ2-3	TGCGCCAGCAGCCAAGGCTCCACGGGGTCGGGGAGCACAGATACGCAGTATTTT	CASSQGSTGSGSTDTQYF
many	TRBV5-5	.	14	TRBJ1-2	TGTGCCAGCAGCTTGGGTGACCGAACCTATGGCTACACCTTC	CASSLGDRTYGYTF
few	TRBV20-1	TRBD2	15	TRBJ2-5	TGCAGTGCTAGCCCCCTAGCGGGAGTGCGGGAGACCCAGTACTTC	CSASPLAGVRETQYF
few	TRBV30	TRBD2	15	TRBJ2-1	TGTGCCTGGAGTGTACTGGGCGGGAGGGCGAGCGGGCAGTTCTTC	CAWSVLGGRASGQFF
many	TRBV5-1	.	14	TRBJ2-4	TGCGCCAGCAGCTTGGAGGCGTTGGCGGGCATTCAGTACTTC	CASSLEALAGIQYF
.	TRBV5-1	TRBD1	12	TRBJ2-7	TGCGCCAGCAGCTCTCCGACAGGGGAGCAGTACTTC	CASSSPTGEQYF
.	TRBV9	.	14	TRBJ2-3	TGTGCCAGCAGCCTCGGATCCGAGGTAGATACGCAGTATTTT	CASSLGSEVDTQYF
.	TRBV7-9	.	12	TRBJ2-4	TGTGCCAGCAGCCGGGACGATAACATTCAGTACTTC	CASSRDDNIQYF
few	TRBV29-1	TRBD1	20	TRBJ2-5	TGCAGCGTTGAGCCCTACCGGTACCGGGACAGGGGCTCTTCAAGGGAGACCCAGTACTTC	CSVEPYRYRDRGSSRETQYF
.	TRBV5-1	.	15	TRBJ2-5	TGCGCCAGCAGCTTGGTGTTGGAGGGAGGCGAGACCCAGTACTTC	CASSLVLEGGETQYF
few	TRBV28	TRBD2	17	TRBJ2-2	TGTGCCAGCAGTTTATTAGCGGGAGGGCCGGGAACCGGGGAGCTGTTTTTT	CASSLLAGGPGTGELFF
.	TRBV6-1	TRBD1	16	TRBJ2-7	TGTGCCAGCAGAACCAGTTACAGGGGCTTAACCTACGAGCAGTACTTC	CASRTSYRGLTYEQYF
many	TRBV4-3	TRBD2	16	TRBJ2-3	TGCGCCAGCAGCCGAGGACTAGCGGAGCGCACAGATACGCAGTATTTT	CASSRGLAERTDTQYF
.	TRBV11-2	.	13	TRBJ1-2	TGTGCCAGCAGCTTAGATCTCAGGGTTGGCTACACCTTC	CASSLDLRVGYTF
many	TRBV15	.	13	TRBJ2-3	TGTGCCACCAGCTCGGTTCGGGTAGATACGCAGTATTTT	CATSSVRVDTQYF
.	TRBV5-4	.	15	TRBJ2-6	TGTGCCAGCAGCTCCGACACCTCTGGGGCCAACGTCCTGACTTTC	CASSSDTSGANVLTF
many	TRBV5-4	TRBD1	17	TRBJ2-7	TGTGCCAGCAGCCCGGAGGGTGGGACAGGGGGAAAATACGAGCAGTACTTC	CASSPEGGTGGKYEQYF
many	TRBV7-2	.	16	TRBJ2-7	TGTGCCAGCAGCTTAGTTGTCGGGGGCGGGTCCTACGAGCAGTACTTC	CASSLVVGGGSYEQYF
.	TRBV7-2	.	15	TRBJ2-1	TGTGCCAGCAGCGCGGCGCCGACAAATAACAATGAGCAGTCCTTC	CASSAAPTNNNEQSF
.	TRBV7-2	.	13	TRBJ2-1	TGTGCCAGCAGCGTCCCGGGGCACAATGAGCAGTTCTTC	CASSVPGHNEQFF
few	TRBV7-2	.	13	TRBJ2-1	TGTGCCAGCAGCCAAGGACGTCACAATGAGCAGTTCTTC	CASSQGRHNEQFF
.	TRBV7-2	.	16	TRBJ2-2	TGTGCCAGCAGCTTAATCGGTAGCGGCCCCACCGGGGAGCTGTTTTTT	CASSLIGSGPTGELFF
few	TRBV4-3	.	13	TRBJ1-2	TGCGCCAGCAGCCAAGCCCACGGTGTGGGCTACACCTTC	CASSQAHGVGYTF
few	TRBV4-2	.	13	TRBJ2-7	TGTGCCAGCAGCCAAGATAGGGACTACGAGCAGTACTTC	CASSQDRDYEQYF
many	TRBV29-1	.	14	TRBJ2-1	TGCAGCGTTGGCTACGGGGGTCGATACAATGAGCAGTTCTTC	CSVGYGGRYNEQFF
few	TRBV6-1	.	14	TRBJ2-7	TGTGCCAGCAGTCCGGGACTGGTTTTATTTGAGCAGTACTTC	CASSPGLVLFEQYF
many	TRBV19	.	13	TRBJ2-3	TGTGCCAGTAGTATCGGGGCGGAGGATACGCAGTATTTT	CASSIGAEDTQYF
.	TRBV10-2	TRBD1	16	TRBJ2-3	TGCGCCAGCAGCCGGACGGGACAGGGATTGACAGATACGCAGTATTTT	CASSRTGQGLTDTQYF
many	TRBV15	.	14	TRBJ2-5	TGTGCCACCAGCAGACCACGGGAGCAAGAGACCCAGTACTTC	CATSRPREQETQYF
few	TRBV2	.	14	TRBJ1-5	TGTGCCAGCAGTGAGGGACAAGCGGGTCAGCCCCAGCATTTT	CASSEGQAGQPQHF
.	TRBV29-1	.	13	TRBJ2-2	TGCAGCGTTGGTCTGCTGAAGGGCGGGGAGCTGTTTTTT	CSVGLLKGGELFF
many	TRBV20-1	TRBD2	14	TRBJ2-7	TGCAGTGCTGACAATCGGGAGGGCCGAAGGGAGCAGTACTTC	CSADNREGRREQYF
.	TRBV20-1	.	13	TRBJ1-1	TGCAGTGCTAGCGACGGACCGAACACTGAAGCTTTCTTT	CSASDGPNTEAFF